This T cell receptor (beta chain) was documented in a study of blood T cell repertoires in COVID-19. Original processing notes: Estimates of nucleated cell counts were drawn from the amplification of reference gene primers. Clones were read by immunoSEQ multiplex PCR, and TCRdb kept only the in-frame ones, dropping some. For V, J and clone size, that table is used; D and trimming come from the DNA. The sample has about 180,000 clones, 80% to 85% seen once. The CDR3 is 16 residues long. V was cut by 5 bases and J by 2 bases, with 18 bases left in between. Germline-derived CDR1 and CDR2 are KGHSY and FQNENV.

This clonotype was sampled from a woman older than 75 with COVID-19, enrolled during active disease. This chain joins TRBV16 and TRBJ1-2, with D unresolved. The material sequenced was peripheral blood. CDR3 DNA: TGTGCCAGCAGCAAAAGCCGTTCTGCGGGGAACTATGGCTACACCTTC. Its translation: CASSKSRSAGNYGYTF.